Listed here are 32 T cell receptor beta chains from one sample, sequenced in a study of a mutant IDH1 vaccine in newly diagnosed glioma. Profiling relied on immunoSEQ multiplex PCR, and the TCRdb table lists in-frame clones only, not all of them. The sample includes some 64,000 clones, about 80% of them seen just once. As to time point: week 11, during vaccination. A single vaccine dose contained 300 ug of mutant IDH1 20-mer peptide, and topical imiquimod was used with it. Their recognized antigens are unknown. The specimen comprised PBMCs, sampled from a glioma patient whose treatment included an IDH1 peptide vaccine. The receptors originated from a man in his fifties or sixties with glioma.

The V and J genes are TRBV6-1 and TRBJ2-1, with 11 bases aligning to TRBD1. The germline CDR1 and CDR2 sequences are MNHNS and SASEGT. This CDR3 spans 13 amino acids. Trimming removed 4 bases from V and 7 bases from J; junction bases left unmatched: 0. The CDR3 region has the DNA TGTGCCAGCAGTGGGGACAGGGGGAATGAGCAGTTCTTC. Amino acids: CASSGDRGNEQFF.

V is TRBV6-6 and J is TRBJ1-1; the D gene is possibly TRBD1 (6 bases). Germline V gene data show CDR1 as MNHNY and CDR2 as SVGAGI (reference sequence). The V end lost 4 bases, the J end lost 1 base, and 13 bases lay between the germline ends. This CDR3 is 15 amino acids long. The CDR3 sequence: CASSSDRFKNTEAFF. As DNA, the CDR3 is TGTGCCAGCAGTTCAGACAGGTTCAAGAACACTGAAGCTTTCTTT.

The chain links TRBV6-1 to TRBJ1-1; 9 nucleotides align to TRBD1. Germline values: CDR1 MNHNS, CDR2 SASEGT. The CDR3 extends over 12 amino acids. Trimming took 3 bases from V and 11 from J; bases not matched to a gene: 4. In DNA, the CDR3 is TGTGCCAGCAGTGACGGGGACAGGGACGCTTTCTTT. Amino acids: CASSDGDRDAFF.

This chain uses TRBV10-3 with TRBJ2-3; 12 positions match TRBD2. Germline lookup yields CDR1 ENHRY and CDR2 SYGVKD. After removal of 5 bases from V and 6 bases from J, the junction contained 6 bases not matched to a gene. CDR3 length equals 15 residues. The CDR3 sequence: CAISRLAGEADTQYF. The CDR3 DNA is TGTGCCATCAGTAGACTAGCGGGAGAGGCTGATACGCAGTATTTT.

The J gene is TRBJ2-7, the V gene TRBV5-8; D unresolved. Germline V gene lookup returns CDR1 SGHTS and CDR2 YDEGEE. The CDR3 is 16 amino acids. V was trimmed by 1 base and J by 7 bases, leaving 21 bases between them. Here the CDR3 DNA reads TGTGCCAGCAGCTTGCCCCTTTCCGACTCAGCCTCGGAGCAGTACTTC. Protein: CASSLPLSDSASEQYF.

J is TRBJ1-5 and V is TRBV13; no firm D call. V was clipped by 4 bases and J by 4 bases, with 8 bases between them. The germline gives CDR1 PRHDT, CDR2 FYEKMQ (reference sequence). CDR3 length: 13 residues. The CDR3 bases are TGTGCCAGCAGCTCGTCGACAAATCAGCCCCAGCATTTT. Translated: CASSSSTNQPQHF. The full variable domain, its missing parts supplied by reference TRBV13 and TRBJ1-5, is AAGVIQSPRHLIKEKRETATLKCYPIPRHDTVYWYQQGPGQDPQFLISFYEKMQSDKGSIPDRFSAQQFSDYHSELNMSSLELGDSALYFCASSSSTNQPQHFGDGTRLSIL.

In the case of this clone: Other DNA sequences within the sample encode an identical CDR3. The chain combines TRBV27 with TRBJ1-5, with unresolved D. CDR1 is MNHEY, CDR2 SMNVEV, per germline (reference sequence). The CDR3 length is 13 residues. The germline V and J ends were trimmed by 2 bases and 4 bases, with 6 bases remaining between them. As DNA, the CDR3 is TGTGCCAGCAGTTTAAGTGGAAATCAGCCCCAGCATTTT. This codes for CASSLSGNQPQHF.

The J gene is TRBJ2-5, the V gene TRBV19, with 13 bases fitting TRBD2. CDR1 is LNHDA and CDR2 is SQIVND in the germline V gene (reference sequence). The CDR3 is 15 amino acids. V lost 6 bases and J lost 5; bases outside the gene matches: 6. As DNA, the CDR3 is TGTGCCAGTAGCCCGGGACTAGCGGGGAAGGAGACCCAGTACTTC. This encodes CASSPGLAGKETQYF.

This chain joins TRBV27 and TRBJ2-2; the D is unclear. Trimming shortened V by 5 bases and J by 5 bases, and 6 bases separated the two germline ends. CDR3 size: 12 residues. Germline V gives CDR1 MNHEY, CDR2 SMNVEV (reference sequence). The CDR3 reads CASSTATGELFF. As DNA, the CDR3 is TGTGCCAGCAGTACCGCTACCGGGGAGCTGTTTTTT.

This clone showed up just once. The gene calls are TRBV11-3 and TRBJ1-1, with 9 bases aligning to TRBD1. With 5 bases clipped from V and 0 bases from J, the junction kept 16 bases outside the gene matches. Germline loops: CDR1 SGHNT, CDR2 YENEEA. The CDR3 has 19 residues. CDR3 sequence (DNA): TGTGCCAGCAGCGGCTTGGGGGACAGGGCGCCATCTCTGAACACTGAAGCTTTCTTT. Translated: CASSGLGDRAPSLNTEAFF.

The chain employs TRBV18 and TRBJ1-1; D may be TRBD1 (6 bases). Germline loops: CDR1 KGHSH, CDR2 LQKENI. The CDR3 covers 14 residues. The V end was cut by 6 bases, the J end by 4 bases, with 15 bases between. CDR3 sequence: CASSQQGSGTEAFF. The CDR3 bases are TGTGCCAGCTCCCAGCAGGGGTCTGGCACTGAAGCTTTCTTT. Full variable domain (rest looked up from reference TRBV18 and TRBJ1-1): NAGVMQNPRHLVRRRGQEARLRCSPMKGHSHVYWYRQLPEEGLKFMVYLQKENIIDESGMPKERFSAEFPKEGPSILRIQQVVRGDSAAYFCASSQQGSGTEAFFGQGTRLTVV.

The chain employs TRBV6-1 and TRBJ2-7; D possibly matches TRBD1 or TRBD2 (5 bases each). V was cut by 6 bases and J by 1 base, with 16 bases left in between. In germline, CDR1 is MNHNS, CDR2 SASEGT. This CDR3 spans 15 amino acids. The CDR3 is CASSLGRLRSYEQYF. In nucleotides, the CDR3 is TGTGCCAGCAGCCTGGGACGGCTGCGTTCCTACGAGCAGTACTTC.

The sample holds a few counts of this clone. The rearrangement joins TRBV7-8 to TRBJ1-1; possible D gene TRBD1, 5 bases. From germline, CDR1 is SGHVS and CDR2 FQNEAQ. This CDR3 contains 14 residues. Trimming cost V 1 base and J 2 bases, with 8 bases left between them. The CDR3 DNA is TGTGCCAGCAGCTTAGAGGGGTTAAACACTGAAGCTTTCTTT. This codes for CASSLEGLNTEAFF.

Comments on this clone: The junction departs from the called germline gene at one end, perhaps through a read error. The chain joins TRBV19 to TRBJ2-3; D is unclear. In germline, CDR1 is LNHDA, CDR2 SQIVND (reference sequence). The CDR3 contains 13 residues. This CDR3 is CASSPLSRDTQYF. CDR3 in DNA: TGTGCCAGTAGTCCGCTTAGCAGAGATACGCAGTATTTT.

This chain joins TRBV5-1 and TRBJ2-1; TRBD2 aligns across 11 bases. Germline V gene sequence: CDR1 SGHRS, CDR2 YFSETQ. The V and J ends lost 4 bases and 7 bases, in that order; junction bases with no gene match: 7. The CDR3 length is 15 residues. This CDR3 is CASSPSSGRTNEQFF. The CDR3 DNA reads TGCGCCAGCAGCCCATCTAGCGGGAGGACGAATGAGCAGTTCTTC.

This clone was seen only a few times. The chain links TRBV2 to TRBJ1-1, with unresolved D. V was shortened by 1 base and J by 1 base, with 4 bases between the two germline ends. The CDR3 is 13 residues long. CDR1 and CDR2 (germline): SNHLY, FYNNEI. CDR3 bases: TGTGCCAGCAGTGAAGGGGCGAACACTGAAGCTTTCTTT. Residues: CASSEGANTEAFF.

This sequence joins TRBV2 and TRBJ1-4; D call uncertain. V lost 4 bases and J 16 bases, leaving 13 bases between the germline ends. Germline V lookup: CDR1 SNHLY, CDR2 FYNNEI. The CDR3 contains 11 residues. The CDR3 sequence is CASSGQDETFF. Here the CDR3 DNA reads TGTGCCAGCAGTGGGCAGGACGAAACGTTTTTT.

The V and J genes are TRBV10-3 and TRBJ2-5; 9 bases fit TRBD1. The ends lost 5 bases at V and 5 bases at J; junction bases unmatched: 6. The CDR3 contains 14 residues. Germline V gene lookup returns CDR1 ENHRY and CDR2 SYGVKD. CDR3 sequence: CAISTDRGGETQYF. CDR3 coding DNA: TGTGCCATCAGTACGGACAGGGGTGGGGAGACCCAGTACTTC.

This sequence joins TRBV13 and TRBJ2-7; D is unresolved. CDR1 is PRHDT and CDR2 is FYEKMQ in the germline V gene (reference sequence). The V and J ends lost 6 bases and 0 bases respectively, with 15 bases between them. This CDR3 comprises 15 residues. The CDR3 bases are TGTGCCAGCAGTCCTGGCCGATGGAGCTCCTACGAGCAGTACTTC. This codes for CASSPGRWSSYEQYF. The variable domain in full, with the rest retrieved from reference TRBV13 and TRBJ2-7, is AAGVIQSPRHLIKEKRETATLKCYPIPRHDTVYWYQQGPGQDPQFLISFYEKMQSDKGSIPDRFSAQQFSDYHSELNMSSLELGDSALYFCASSPGRWSSYEQYFGPGTRLTVT.

This chain joins TRBV19 and TRBJ2-3; D is possibly TRBD2 (6 bases). This CDR3 has 14 amino acids. Germline-derived CDR1 and CDR2 are LNHDA and SQIVND (reference sequence). The V and J ends lost 7 bases and 6 bases respectively, with 17 bases between them. The CDR3 loop is CASTPGGAGDTQYF. The CDR3 nucleotides are TGTGCCAGTACCCCAGGCGGGGCGGGGGATACGCAGTATTTT. The full variable domain, rest sourced from reference TRBV19 and TRBJ2-3, is DGGITQSPKYLFRKEGQNVTLSCEQNLNHDAMYWYRQDPGQGLRLIYYSQIVNDFQKGDIAEGYSVSREKKESFPLTVTSAQKNPTAFYLCASTPGGAGDTQYFGPGTRLTVL.

The chain is built from TRBV11-2 and TRBJ1-2; 10 nucleotides match TRBD1. Germline assignment: CDR1 SGHAT and CDR2 FQNNGV. This CDR3 spans 14 amino acids. J was trimmed by 5 bases and V by 3 bases; bases with no gene match: 3. This chain's CDR3 is CASSFGTGEYGYTF. CDR3 in DNA: TGTGCCAGCAGCTTTGGGACAGGGGAATATGGCTACACCTTC.

J is TRBJ1-2 and V is TRBV19, with D tentatively TRBD1 (5 bases). The CDR3 runs 13 residues. The germline V gene has CDR1 LNHDA and CDR2 SQIVND (reference sequence). Trimming removed 7 bases at V and 0 bases at J, with 9 bases between. CDR3 loop: CASTGRPNYGYTF. The DNA of the CDR3 is TGTGCCAGTACGGGACGGCCTAACTATGGCTACACCTTC.

This clone occurred a few times. This rearrangement joins TRBV5-6 to TRBJ2-7; TRBD1 might be the D (6 bases). From germline, CDR1 is SGHDT and CDR2 YYEEEE. Trimming shortened V by 4 bases and J by 3 bases, and 14 bases separated the two germline ends. The CDR3 is 14 residues long. The CDR3 region is CASSLDRSHYEQYF. DNA for the CDR3: TGTGCCAGCAGCCTAGACAGGAGCCACTACGAGCAGTACTTC.

V is TRBV19 and J is TRBJ1-5; D not resolved. The V and J ends lost 4 bases and 4 bases respectively, with 5 bases between them. The germline gives CDR1 LNHDA, CDR2 SQIVND (reference sequence). This CDR3 has 12 amino acids. The chain's CDR3 is CASSTLNQPQHF. The CDR3 DNA follows: TGTGCCAGTAGTACCCTAAATCAGCCCCAGCATTTT.

This clone was seen a handful of times. The J gene is TRBJ1-4, the V gene TRBV6-1; no clear D. This CDR3 has 13 amino acids. Trimming took off 2 bases at V and 7 bases at J, with 8 bases between the two ends. The germline gives CDR1 MNHNS, CDR2 SASEGT. The CDR3 coding sequence is TGTGCCAGCAGTGAACACTTGGGTGAAAAACTGTTTTTT. This gives the protein CASSEHLGEKLFF.

In DNA, the CDR3 is TGCGCCAGCAGCTGGATTAGCGGCACCGGGGAGCTGTTTTTT. It yields the protein CASSWISGTGELFF. The V gene is TRBV5-1, the J gene TRBJ2-2, with a possible D match to TRBD2 (6 bases). This CDR3 comprises 14 residues. CDR1 is SGHRS, CDR2 YFSETQ, per germline. Trimming took off 3 bases at V and 4 bases at J, with 10 bases between the two ends. Full variable domain (outside the CDR3, taken from reference TRBV5-1 and TRBJ2-2): KAGVTQTPRYLIKTRGQQVTLSCSPISGHRSVSWYQQTPGQGLQFLFEYFSETQRNKGNFPGRFSGRQFSNSRSEMNVSTLELGDSALYLCASSWISGTGELFFGEGSRLTVL.

The chain has TRBV14 and TRBJ2-7; unclear D gene. With 3 bases removed from V and 4 bases from J, the gap between germline ends came to 10 bases. This CDR3 is built from 13 residues. CDR1 and CDR2 from the germline V gene are SGHDN and FVKESK. The CDR3 DNA is TGTGCCAGCAGCCATGCTGGCCTTTACGAGCAGTACTTC. Translated: CASSHAGLYEQYF.

The chain joins TRBV4-1 to TRBJ2-7; D tentatively reads TRBD1 or TRBD2 (5 bases each). CDR1 is MGHRA, CDR2 YSYEKL, per germline. The CDR3 runs to 14 residues. V dropped 5 bases and J dropped 0 bases, with 11 bases sitting between them. The CDR3 DNA sequence: TGCGCCAGCAGCGTCAGGGAGAGCTCCTACGAGCAGTACTTC. The encoded protein is CASSVRESSYEQYF.

The chain joins TRBV19 to TRBJ2-1; D ambiguous. Trimming left V 6 bases short and J 7 bases short, with 7 bases between. Per germline, CDR1 LNHDA and CDR2 SQIVND (reference sequence). There are 11 residues in the CDR3. CDR3: CASRFGNEQFF. The CDR3 coding sequence is TGTGCCAGTAGGTTCGGGAATGAGCAGTTCTTC.

The chain joins TRBV7-2 to TRBJ2-1; D may match TRBD1 or TRBD2 (5 bases each). Trimming removed 5 bases at V and 9 bases at J, with 14 bases between. Germline V gene data show CDR1 as SGHTA and CDR2 as FQGNSA. The CDR3 is 13 amino acids. CDR3 in amino acids: CASSHPGPGEQFF. The CDR3 DNA reads TGTGCCAGCAGCCATCCGGGACCCGGTGAGCAGTTCTTC.

This rearrangement joins TRBV7-8 to TRBJ2-7, with TRBD2 matching over 7 bases. CDR3 size: 14 residues. With 1 base clipped from V and 2 bases from J, the junction kept 2 bases outside the gene matches. Germline V gives CDR1 SGHVS, CDR2 FQNEAQ. The CDR3 spells CASSLEAGPYEQYF. The CDR3, as DNA: TGTGCCAGCAGCTTAGAAGCGGGACCCTACGAGCAGTACTTC.

The chain has TRBV18 and TRBJ1-4, with a weak D call TRBD1 (6 bases). There are 15 residues in the CDR3. Trimming removed 3 bases from V and 8 bases from J, with 16 bases in between. Germline V gene lookup returns CDR1 KGHSH and CDR2 LQKENI. As DNA, the CDR3 is TGTGCCAGCTCACCGTTACAGGGATGGGAAGAAAAACTGTTTTTT. Its protein is CASSPLQGWEEKLFF.